The T cell receptor (beta chain) described here comes from a study of blood T cell repertoires in COVID-19. The wider study: COVID-19 samples collected from the United States, Italy and Spain covered acute and convalescent phases. T cells, B-cell-depleted T cells, or PBMCs supplied cDNA or gDNA.

Trimming stripped 1 base from V and 2 bases from J, with 8 bases between. Germline V gives CDR1 SGHNT, CDR2 YENEEA. This CDR3 has 14 amino acids. The authors' processing: Amplification of reference gene primers provided the estimated nucleated cell counts. The assay was immunoSEQ multiplex PCR, and TCRdb's table has in-frame clones only and misses some. D and trimming come from the DNA, and the V and J calls and clone size come from that table. The sample consists of around 54,000 clones, approximately 90% of them appearing once. The rearrangement links TRBV11-3 to TRBJ1-1; a weak D match, TRBD1 (5 bases). The sequence was collected from a woman aged 40 to 50 with active COVID-19. Sequencing was done on a sample of peripheral blood. CDR3 sequence reads: CASSLGGDNTEAFF. The CDR3 DNA reads TGTGCCAGCAGCTTAGGGGGGGATAACACTGAAGCTTTCTTT.